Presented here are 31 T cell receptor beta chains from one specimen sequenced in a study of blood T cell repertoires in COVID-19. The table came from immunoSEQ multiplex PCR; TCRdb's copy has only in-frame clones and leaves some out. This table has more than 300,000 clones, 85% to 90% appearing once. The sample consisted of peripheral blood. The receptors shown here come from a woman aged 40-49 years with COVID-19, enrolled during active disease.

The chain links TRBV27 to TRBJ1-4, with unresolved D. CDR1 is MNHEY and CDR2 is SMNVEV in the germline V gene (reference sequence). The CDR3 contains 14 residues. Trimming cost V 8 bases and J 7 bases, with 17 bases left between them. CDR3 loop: CASAGGVVSEKLFF. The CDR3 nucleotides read TGTGCCAGCGCCGGCGGGGTTGTGAGTGAAAAACTGTTTTTT.

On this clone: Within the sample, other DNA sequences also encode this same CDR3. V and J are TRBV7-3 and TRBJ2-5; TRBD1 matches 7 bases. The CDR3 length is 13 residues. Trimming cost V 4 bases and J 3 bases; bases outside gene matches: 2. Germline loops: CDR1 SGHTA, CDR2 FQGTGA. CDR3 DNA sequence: TGTGCCAGCAGCTCCACAGGGGAAGAGACCCAGTACTTC. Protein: CASSSTGEETQYF.

CDR3 coding DNA: TGTGCCAGCAGCTTGAAGGTTGCAGGGAACAGCGAGACCCAGTACTTC. Residues: CASSLKVAGNSETQYF. The chain carries TRBV5-6 and TRBJ2-5; weak D call: TRBD1 (5 bases). The CDR3 runs 16 residues. In germline, CDR1 is SGHDT, CDR2 YYEEEE. Trimming shortened V by 1 base and J by 5 bases, and 18 bases separated the two germline ends.

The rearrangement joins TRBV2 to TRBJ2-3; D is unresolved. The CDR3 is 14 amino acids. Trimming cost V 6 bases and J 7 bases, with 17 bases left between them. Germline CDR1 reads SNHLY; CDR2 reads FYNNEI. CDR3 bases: TGTGCCAGCAGCCCTTCTGAACAACCACATACGCAGTATTTT. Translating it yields CASSPSEQPHTQYF.

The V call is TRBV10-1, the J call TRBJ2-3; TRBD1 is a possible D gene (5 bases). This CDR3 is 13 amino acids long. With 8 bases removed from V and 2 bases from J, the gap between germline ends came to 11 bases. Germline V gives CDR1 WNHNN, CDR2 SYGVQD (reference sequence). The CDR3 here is CASPDRPTDTQYF. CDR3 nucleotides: TGCGCCAGCCCAGACAGACCCACAGATACGCAGTATTTT.

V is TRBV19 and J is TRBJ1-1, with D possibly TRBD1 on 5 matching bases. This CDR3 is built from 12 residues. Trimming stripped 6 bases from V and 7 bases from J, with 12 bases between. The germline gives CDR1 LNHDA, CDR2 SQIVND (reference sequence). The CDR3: CASRPGGSEAFF. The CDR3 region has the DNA TGTGCCAGTAGGCCGGGGGGGAGTGAAGCTTTCTTT.

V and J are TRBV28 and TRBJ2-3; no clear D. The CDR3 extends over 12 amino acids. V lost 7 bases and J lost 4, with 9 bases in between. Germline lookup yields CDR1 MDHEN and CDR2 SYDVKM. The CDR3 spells CASTSYPDTQYF. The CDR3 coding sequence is TGTGCCAGCACCTCCTATCCAGATACGCAGTATTTT. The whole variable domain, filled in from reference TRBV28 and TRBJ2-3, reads DVKVTQSSRYLVKRTGEKVFLECVQDMDHENMFWYRQDPGLGLRLIYFSYDVKMKEKGDIPEGYSVSREKKERFSLILESASTNQTSMYLCASTSYPDTQYFGPGTRLTVL.

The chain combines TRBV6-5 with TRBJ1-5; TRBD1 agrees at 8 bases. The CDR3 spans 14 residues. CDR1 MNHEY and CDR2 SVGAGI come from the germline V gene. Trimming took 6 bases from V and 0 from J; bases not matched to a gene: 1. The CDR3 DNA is TGTGCCAGCAGGGACAGGGCTAGCAATCAGCCCCAGCATTTT. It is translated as CASRDRASNQPQHF.

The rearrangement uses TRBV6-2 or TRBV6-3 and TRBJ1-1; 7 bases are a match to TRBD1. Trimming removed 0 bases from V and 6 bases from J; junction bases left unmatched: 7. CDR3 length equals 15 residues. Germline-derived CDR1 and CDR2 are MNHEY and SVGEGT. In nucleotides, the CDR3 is TGTGCCAGCAGTTACTCGAAACAGGGGTTCGCTGAAGCTTTCTTT. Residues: CASSYSKQGFAEAFF.

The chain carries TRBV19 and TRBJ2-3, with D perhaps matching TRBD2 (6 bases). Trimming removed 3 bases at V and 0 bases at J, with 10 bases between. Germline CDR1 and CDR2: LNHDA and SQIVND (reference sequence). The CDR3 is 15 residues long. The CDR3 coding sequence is TGTGCCAGTAGTATTATGGGAGGTAGCACAGATACGCAGTATTTT. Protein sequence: CASSIMGGSTDTQYF.

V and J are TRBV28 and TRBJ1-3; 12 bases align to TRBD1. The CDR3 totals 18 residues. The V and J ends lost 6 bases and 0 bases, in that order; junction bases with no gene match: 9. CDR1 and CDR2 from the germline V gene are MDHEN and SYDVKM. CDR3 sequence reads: CASRPFRDRGLSGNTIYF. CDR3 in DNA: TGTGCCAGCAGACCCTTCCGGGACAGGGGGCTCTCTGGAAACACCATATATTTT.

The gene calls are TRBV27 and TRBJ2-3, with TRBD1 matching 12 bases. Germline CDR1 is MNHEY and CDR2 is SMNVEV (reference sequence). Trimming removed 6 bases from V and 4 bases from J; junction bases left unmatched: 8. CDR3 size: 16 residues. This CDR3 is CASSPTGTGGADTQYF. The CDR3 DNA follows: TGTGCCAGCAGCCCTACCGGGACAGGGGGCGCAGATACGCAGTATTTT.

The DNA for the CDR3 is TGTGCCAGCTCACCAAGGACAGGGGACCCTGAAGCTTTCTTT. Its protein is CASSPRTGDPEAFF. The chain couples TRBV18 to TRBJ1-1; the match to TRBD1 covers 9 bases. Germline CDR1 and CDR2: KGHSH and LQKENI. With V trimmed by 2 bases and J by 6 bases, 4 bases remained unmatched. The CDR3 totals 14 residues.

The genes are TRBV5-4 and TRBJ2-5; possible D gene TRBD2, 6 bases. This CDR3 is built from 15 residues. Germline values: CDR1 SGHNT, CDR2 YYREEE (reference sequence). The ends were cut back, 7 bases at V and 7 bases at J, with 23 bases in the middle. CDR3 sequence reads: CASRERGGVAGTQYF. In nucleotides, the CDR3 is TGTGCCAGCCGGGAAAGAGGCGGGGTTGCAGGGACCCAGTACTTC.

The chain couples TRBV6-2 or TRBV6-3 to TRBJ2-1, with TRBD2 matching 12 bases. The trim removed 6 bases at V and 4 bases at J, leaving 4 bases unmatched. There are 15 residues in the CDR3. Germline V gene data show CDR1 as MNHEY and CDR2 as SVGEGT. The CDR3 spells CASSSSGRVYNEQFF. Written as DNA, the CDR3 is TGTGCCAGCAGCTCTAGCGGGAGGGTTTACAATGAGCAGTTCTTC.

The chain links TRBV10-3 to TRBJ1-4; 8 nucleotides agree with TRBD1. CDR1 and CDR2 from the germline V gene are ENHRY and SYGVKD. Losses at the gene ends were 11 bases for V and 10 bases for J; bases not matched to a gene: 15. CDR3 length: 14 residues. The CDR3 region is CALITLDRDGKLFF. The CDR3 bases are TGTGCCCTTATCACATTGGACAGGGACGGAAAACTGTTTTTT.

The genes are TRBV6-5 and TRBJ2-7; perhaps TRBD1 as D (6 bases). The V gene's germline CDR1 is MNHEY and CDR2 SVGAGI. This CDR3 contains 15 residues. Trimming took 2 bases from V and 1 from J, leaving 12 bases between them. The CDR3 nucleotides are TGTGCCAGCAGTTACATGGGGGCTGAATCCTACGAGCAGTACTTC. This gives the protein CASSYMGAESYEQYF.

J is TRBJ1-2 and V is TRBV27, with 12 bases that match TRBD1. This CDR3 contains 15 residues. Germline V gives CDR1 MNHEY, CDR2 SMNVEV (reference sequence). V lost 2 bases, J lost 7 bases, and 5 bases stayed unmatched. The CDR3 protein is CASSLPGQGASGYTF. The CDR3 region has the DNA TGTGCCAGCAGTTTACCGGGACAGGGGGCATCTGGCTACACCTTC.

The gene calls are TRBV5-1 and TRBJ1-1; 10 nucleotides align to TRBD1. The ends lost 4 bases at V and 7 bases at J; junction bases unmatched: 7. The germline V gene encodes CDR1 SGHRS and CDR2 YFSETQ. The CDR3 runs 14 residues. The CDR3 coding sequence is TGCGCCAGCAGCCCCGGGACAGGGGACCTTGAAGCTTTCTTT. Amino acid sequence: CASSPGTGDLEAFF.

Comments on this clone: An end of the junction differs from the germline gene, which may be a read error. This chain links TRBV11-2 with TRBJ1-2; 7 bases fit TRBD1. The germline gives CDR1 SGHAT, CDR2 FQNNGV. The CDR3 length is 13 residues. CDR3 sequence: CASSFPGQRVSPF. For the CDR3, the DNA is TGTGCCAGCAGCTTTCCGGGACAGCGAGTGTCACCCTTC.

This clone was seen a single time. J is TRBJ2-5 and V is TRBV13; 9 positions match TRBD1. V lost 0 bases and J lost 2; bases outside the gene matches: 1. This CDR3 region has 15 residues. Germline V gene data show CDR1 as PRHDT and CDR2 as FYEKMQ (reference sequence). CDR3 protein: CASSLGDRGQETQYF. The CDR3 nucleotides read TGTGCCAGCAGCTTAGGAGACAGGGGGCAAGAGACCCAGTACTTC.

The CDR3 loop reads CASSHLGGEQYF. The CDR3 DNA sequence: TGTGCCAGCAGCCATCTGGGGGGAGAGCAGTACTTC. The rearrangement links TRBV3-1 (or the pseudogene TRBV3-2) to TRBJ2-7, with TRBD2 as a possible D gene (6 bases). Germline CDR1 reads LGHDT; CDR2 reads YNNKEL (reference sequence). This CDR3 is built from 12 residues. Trimming removed 3 bases from V and 7 bases from J, with 10 bases in between.

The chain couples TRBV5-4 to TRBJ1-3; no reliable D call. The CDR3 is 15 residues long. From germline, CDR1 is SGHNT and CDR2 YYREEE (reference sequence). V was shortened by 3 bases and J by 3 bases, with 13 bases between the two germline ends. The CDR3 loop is CASSSPGARGNTIYF. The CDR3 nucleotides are TGTGCCAGCAGCTCCCCGGGAGCGCGTGGAAACACCATATATTTT.

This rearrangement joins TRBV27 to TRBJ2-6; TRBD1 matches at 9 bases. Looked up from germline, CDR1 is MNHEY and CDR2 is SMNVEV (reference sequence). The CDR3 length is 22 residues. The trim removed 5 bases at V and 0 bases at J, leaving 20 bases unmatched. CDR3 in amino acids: CASSPRTGDDGAKSSGANVLTF. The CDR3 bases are TGTGCCAGCAGTCCGCGGACAGGGGACGATGGCGCAAAAAGCTCTGGGGCCAACGTCCTGACTTTC.

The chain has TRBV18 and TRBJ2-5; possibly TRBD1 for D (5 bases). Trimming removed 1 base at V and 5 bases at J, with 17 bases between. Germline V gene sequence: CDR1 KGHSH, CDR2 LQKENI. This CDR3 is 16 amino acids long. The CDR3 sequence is CASSPLSGKASETQYF. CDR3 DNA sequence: TGTGCCAGCTCACCACTATCAGGGAAGGCGAGCGAGACCCAGTACTTC. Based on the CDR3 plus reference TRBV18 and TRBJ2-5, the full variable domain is NAGVMQNPRHLVRRRGQEARLRCSPMKGHSHVYWYRQLPEEGLKFMVYLQKENIIDESGMPKERFSAEFPKEGPSILRIQQVVRGDSAAYFCASSPLSGKASETQYFGPGTRLLVL.

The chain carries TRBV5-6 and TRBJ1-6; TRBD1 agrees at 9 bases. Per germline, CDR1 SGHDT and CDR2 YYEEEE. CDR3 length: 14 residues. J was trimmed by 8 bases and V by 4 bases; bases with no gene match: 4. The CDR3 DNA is TGTGCCAGCAGCGTTACAGGGGGCGATTCACCCCTCCACTTT. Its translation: CASSVTGGDSPLHF.

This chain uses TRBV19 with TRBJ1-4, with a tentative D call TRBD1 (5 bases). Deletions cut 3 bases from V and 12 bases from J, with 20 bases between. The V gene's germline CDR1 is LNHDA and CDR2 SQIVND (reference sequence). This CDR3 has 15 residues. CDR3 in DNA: TGTGCCAGTAGTATGATGTCGGCAGGGTTTCTGGAACTGTTTTTT. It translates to CASSMMSAGFLELFF.

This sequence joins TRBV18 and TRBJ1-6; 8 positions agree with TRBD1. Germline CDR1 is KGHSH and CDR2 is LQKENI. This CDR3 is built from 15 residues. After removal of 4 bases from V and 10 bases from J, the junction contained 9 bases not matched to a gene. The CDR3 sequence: CASSRQGAWGSPLHF. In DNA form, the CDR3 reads TGTGCCAGCTCACGCCAGGGGGCTTGGGGGTCACCCCTCCACTTT.

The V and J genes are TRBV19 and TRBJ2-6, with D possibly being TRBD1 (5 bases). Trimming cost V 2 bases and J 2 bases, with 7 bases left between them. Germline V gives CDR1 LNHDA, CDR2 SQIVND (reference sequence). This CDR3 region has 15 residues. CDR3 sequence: CASSIQGTGANVLTF. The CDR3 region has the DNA TGTGCCAGTAGTATACAGGGAACTGGGGCCAACGTCCTGACTTTC.

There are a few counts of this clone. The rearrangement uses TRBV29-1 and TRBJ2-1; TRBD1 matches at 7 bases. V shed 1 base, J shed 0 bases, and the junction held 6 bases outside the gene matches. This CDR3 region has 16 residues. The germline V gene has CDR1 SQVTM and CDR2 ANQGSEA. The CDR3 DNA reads TGCAGCGTTGAAGGGGGACAGCACCTCTCCTACAATGAGCAGTTCTTC. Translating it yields CSVEGGQHLSYNEQFF.

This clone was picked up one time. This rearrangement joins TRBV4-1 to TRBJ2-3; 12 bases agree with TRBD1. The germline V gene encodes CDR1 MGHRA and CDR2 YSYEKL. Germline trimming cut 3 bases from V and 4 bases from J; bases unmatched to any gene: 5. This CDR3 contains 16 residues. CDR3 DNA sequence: TGCGCCAGCAGCCACCGGGACAGGGGGCCAGCAGATACGCAGTATTTT. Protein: CASSHRDRGPADTQYF.